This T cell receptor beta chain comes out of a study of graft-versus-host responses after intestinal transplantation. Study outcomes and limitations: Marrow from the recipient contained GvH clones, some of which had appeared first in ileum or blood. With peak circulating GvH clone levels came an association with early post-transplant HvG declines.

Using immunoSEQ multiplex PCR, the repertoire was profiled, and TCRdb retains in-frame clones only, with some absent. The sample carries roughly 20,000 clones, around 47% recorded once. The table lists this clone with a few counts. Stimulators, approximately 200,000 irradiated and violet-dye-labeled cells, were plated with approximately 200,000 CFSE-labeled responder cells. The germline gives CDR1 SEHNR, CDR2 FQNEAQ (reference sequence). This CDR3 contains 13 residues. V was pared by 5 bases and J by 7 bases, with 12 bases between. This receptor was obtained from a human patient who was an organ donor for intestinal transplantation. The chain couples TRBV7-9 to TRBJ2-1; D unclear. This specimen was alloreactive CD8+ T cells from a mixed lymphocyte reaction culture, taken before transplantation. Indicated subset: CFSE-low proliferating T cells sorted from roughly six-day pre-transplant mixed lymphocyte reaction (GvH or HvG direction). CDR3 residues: CASSLTAQNEQFF. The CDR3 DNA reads TGTGCCAGCAGCCTCACGGCGCAGAATGAGCAGTTCTTC.